This T cell receptor (beta chain) is drawn from a study of beta chain features in type 1 diabetes. V dropped 5 bases and J dropped 4; count of bases not matched to a gene: 11. The CDR3 totals 15 residues. The germline CDR1 and CDR2 sequences are SNHLY and FYNNEI. Expressed TCRB transcripts were sequenced after all isolated RNA was converted to cDNA. Only in-frame clones appear in the TCRdb table, and some are missing; sequencing was by immunoSEQ multiplex PCR. The table records 40,000 to 45,000 clones, over 50% of them present only once. General study results and limits: No resolution was reached here on whether HLA type influences TCRB rearrangement. Comparison showed that naive, central memory and Treg TCRB repertoires appeared more similar among patients than among healthy donors.

As for this clone: What it binds is not known.

The chain is built from TRBV2 and TRBJ2-7; 7 positions agree with TRBD2. The sequenced material came from Tregs from blood. The sequence was obtained from a young woman in good health. The CDR3 spells CASSHEAGWKYEQYF. The CDR3, as DNA: TGTGCCAGCAGTCATGAAGCGGGATGGAAGTACGAGCAGTACTTC.